The 17 T cell receptor beta chains listed next were all sequenced from one sample in a study of beta chain features in type 1 diabetes. The authors reverse transcribed all of the isolated RNA, so sequencing captured expressed TCRB transcripts. Sequenced by immunoSEQ multiplex PCR; TCRdb stores in-frame clones only, minus some. The data show roughly 450,000 clones, with about 15% seen just once and around 0.039% held by the top ten. Sequencing used naive CD4+ T cells from blood. These receptors were obtained from a man aged 25-40 years in good health.

The chain is built from TRBV9 and TRBJ1-2, with TRBD1 matching 7 bases. The CDR3 is made up of 15 amino acids. CDR1 and CDR2 (germline): SGDLS, YYNGEE. The V gene end was trimmed by 0 bases and the J gene end by 5 bases; junction bases not matched to a gene: 7. CDR3 DNA sequence: TGTGCCAGCAGCGTAGCGGACGGGACAGCGTATGGCTACACCTTC. This translates into CASSVADGTAYGYTF. The entire variable domain, with the rest obtained from reference TRBV9 and TRBJ1-2, is as follows: DSGVTQTPKHLITATGQRVTLRCSPRSGDLSVYWYQQSLDQGLQFLIQYYNGEERAKGNILERFSAQQFPDLHSELNLSSLELGDSALYFCASSVADGTAYGYTFGSGTRLTVV.

V is TRBV2 and J is TRBJ1-2; 7 bases are a match to TRBD1. The length of the CDR3 is 13 residues. Germline loops: CDR1 SNHLY, CDR2 FYNNEI. V shed 2 bases, J shed 3 bases, and the junction held 0 bases outside the gene matches. CDR3 sequence (DNA): TGTGCCAGCAGTGAAACAGGGGACTATGGCTACACCTTC. Translated, it gives CASSETGDYGYTF. The variable domain in full, completed from reference TRBV2 and TRBJ1-2, reads EPEVTQTPSHQVTQMGQEVILRCVPISNHLYFYWYRQILGQKVEFLVSFYNNEISEKSEIFDDQFSVERPDGSNFTLKIRSTKLEDSAMYFCASSETGDYGYTFGSGTRLTVV.

This clone was counted between two and nine times. The chain recombines TRBV7-2 with TRBJ2-7; D not certain. The germline CDR1 and CDR2 sequences are SGHTA and FQGNSA. The CDR3 is 13 residues long. Trimming pared 1 base from V and 2 bases from J, leaving 6 bases between. The CDR3 bases are TGTGCCAGCAGCTTAGAGGGTACCTACGAGCAGTACGTC. As protein: CASSLEGTYEQYV.

The chain uses TRBV7-2 and TRBJ1-3; weak D call: TRBD1 (5 bases). CDR1 is SGHTA, CDR2 FQGNSA, per germline. V lost 4 bases to trimming and J lost 1 base, with 8 bases between them. CDR3 length equals 14 residues. The CDR3 region is CASSYGTSGNTIYF. DNA of the CDR3: TGTGCCAGCAGCTACGGGACTTCTGGAAACACCATATATTTT.

The CDR3 loop reads CASSSRPGDTGELFF. The DNA of the CDR3 is TGTGCCAGCAGCTCCCGCCCAGGGGACACCGGGGAGCTGTTTTTT. The chain links TRBV7-9 to TRBJ2-2; possible D gene TRBD1, 6 bases. The CDR3 is 15 residues long. V lost 4 bases, J lost 3 bases, and 12 bases lay in between. Germline CDR1 and CDR2: SEHNR and FQNEAQ (reference sequence).

The chain couples TRBV27 to TRBJ1-2; 9 nucleotides agree with TRBD1. With V trimmed by 2 bases and J by 8 bases, 3 bases remained unmatched. The CDR3 has 13 residues. Germline CDR1 MNHEY, CDR2 SMNVEV (reference sequence). CDR3 in DNA: TGTGCCAGCAGTTTAGGGACAGGGATCGGCTACACCTTC. Protein: CASSLGTGIGYTF.

In its sample, this clone was seen a few times. A clone one base away is much larger, so this may be a read error. V usage is TRBV5-4 and J usage is TRBJ2-3, with D perhaps TRBD1 (5 bases). The CDR3 totals 11 residues. V gave up 4 bases and J gave up 6 bases, with 6 bases separating them. CDR1 is SGHNT, CDR2 YYREEE, per germline (reference sequence). Written as DNA, the CDR3 is TGTGCCAGCAGCGCAGGGGATACGCAGTATTTT. This translates into CASSAGDTQYF.

The chain uses TRBV5-1 and TRBJ2-7; no definite D call. This CDR3 region has 12 residues. V lost 4 bases and J lost 2, with 7 bases in between. In germline, CDR1 is SGHRS, CDR2 YFSETQ. CDR3 residues: CASSPLAYEQYF. The CDR3 DNA sequence: TGCGCCAGCAGCCCTCTAGCCTACGAGCAGTACTTC.

This chain connects TRBV9 to TRBJ2-2, with 8 bases matching TRBD2. Germline CDR1 is SGDLS and CDR2 is YYNGEE. V gave up 5 bases and J gave up 0 bases; unmatched junction bases: 6. The CDR3 spans 16 residues. The CDR3 DNA is TGTGCCAGCAGGGGACCGACTAGCGCGAACACCGGGGAGCTGTTTTTT. Protein product: CASRGPTSANTGELFF.

The chain employs TRBV4-2 and TRBJ2-2, with a weak D call TRBD2 (6 bases). The CDR3 contains 16 residues. CDR1 is LGHNA, CDR2 YNFKEQ, per germline. V lost 4 bases, J lost 2 bases, and 14 bases lay in between. DNA of the CDR3: TGTGCCAGCAGCCCCAGACTAGGACCCAACACCGGGGAGCTGTTTTTT. Translated: CASSPRLGPNTGELFF.

This clone has more than one count but fewer than ten. The gene calls are TRBV18 and TRBJ1-2; D gene ambiguous. Germline V CDR1 and CDR2: KGHSH, LQKENI. This CDR3 has 14 residues. Trimming took off 3 bases at V and 6 bases at J, with 14 bases between the two ends. CDR3 sequence (DNA): TGTGCCAGCTCACCGACTAGTAGGTCGGATGGCTACACCTTC. This gives the protein CASSPTSRSDGYTF.

This chain joins TRBV23-1 and TRBJ1-1, with D uncertain. TRBV23-1 carries the ORF label, with uncertain function. V dropped 0 bases and J dropped 1 base, with 18 bases sitting between them. This CDR3 region has 18 residues. The CDR3 DNA is TGCGCCAGCAGTCAATCCCCAGGACGGGCCGAGCGGAACACTGAAGCTTTCTTT. It yields the protein CASSQSPGRAERNTEAFF.

The chain combines TRBV4-3 with TRBJ2-7; D assignment may be TRBD1 or TRBD2 (5 bases each). The germline gives CDR1 LGHNA, CDR2 YSLEER. V lost 0 bases, J lost 3 bases, and 21 bases lay in between. CDR3 length equals 18 residues. The CDR3, as DNA: TGCGCCAGCAGCCAAGATGGGTGGCGGGCAGGGTTATGCTACGAGCAGTACGTC. It is translated as CASSQDGWRAGLCYEQYV.

V usage is TRBV7-2 and J usage is TRBJ2-1; 7 bases match TRBD2. This CDR3 has 15 amino acids. The J segment lost 6 bases and the V segment lost 4 bases, leaving 9 bases of the junction unmatched. Germline V gives CDR1 SGHTA, CDR2 FQGNSA. CDR3 coding DNA: TGTGCCAGCAGCTCCACCGGGGGGAAATTCAATGAGCAGTTCTTC. The encoded protein is CASSSTGGKFNEQFF.

The chain recombines TRBV30 with TRBJ1-2; D is unclear. Germline V gene lookup returns CDR1 GTSNPN and CDR2 SVGIG (reference sequence). V lost 0 bases, J lost 8 bases, and 10 bases lay in between. CDR3 length: 12 amino acids. CDR3 residues: CAWSVRAGGYTF. The DNA of the CDR3 is TGTGCCTGGAGTGTACGAGCGGGAGGCTACACCTTC.

The J gene is TRBJ2-6, the V gene TRBV19; D remains unclear. Trimming removed 5 bases from V and 4 bases from J, with 12 bases in between. CDR1 is LNHDA and CDR2 is SQIVND in the germline V gene (reference sequence). The CDR3 totals 15 residues. This CDR3 is CASSDLFRGANVLTF. The CDR3 DNA reads TGTGCCAGTAGTGATTTGTTTAGGGGGGCCAACGTCCTGACTTTC.

The chain employs TRBV5-6 and TRBJ2-1; TRBD2 is a possible D gene (6 bases). Germline V gene data show CDR1 as SGHDT and CDR2 as YYEEEE. Trimming removed 3 bases from V and 4 bases from J, with 8 bases in between. The CDR3 sequence is 13 residues long. This CDR3 is CASSWGLYNEQFF. The CDR3 nucleotides are TGTGCCAGCAGCTGGGGACTTTACAATGAGCAGTTCTTC.